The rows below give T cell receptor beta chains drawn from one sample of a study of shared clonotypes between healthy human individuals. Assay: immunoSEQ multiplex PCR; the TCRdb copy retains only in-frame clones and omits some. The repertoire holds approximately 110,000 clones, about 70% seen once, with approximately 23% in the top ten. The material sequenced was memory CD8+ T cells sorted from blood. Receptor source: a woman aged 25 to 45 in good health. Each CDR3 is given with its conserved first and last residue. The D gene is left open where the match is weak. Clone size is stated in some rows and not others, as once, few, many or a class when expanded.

cdr3_nt: TGTGCCAGCAGCAAAGGGGGCACCGGGGAGCTGTTTTTT
cdr3_aa: CASSKGGTGELFF
v_call: TRBV25-1
d_call: NA
clone_size: once
j_call: TRBJ2-2

cdr3_nt: TGTGCCAGCAGTGAACTCTGGTCCCCCACTAATGAAAAACTGTTTTTT
cdr3_aa: CASSELWSPTNEKLFF
v_call: TRBV25-1
d_call: NA
clone_size: NA
j_call: TRBJ1-4

cdr3_nt: TGTGCCAGCAGCGAGGGGACTAGCGGGGCGGAGCAGTTCTTC
cdr3_aa: CASSEGTSGAEQFF
v_call: TRBV9
d_call: TRBD2
clone_size: NA
j_call: TRBJ2-1

cdr3_nt: TGTGCCAGCAGTGAATCCCAGCGGGAGGTGAGCACAGATACGCAGTATTTT
cdr3_aa: CASSESQREVSTDTQYF
v_call: TRBV25-1
d_call: TRBD2
clone_size: NA
j_call: TRBJ2-3

cdr3_nt: TGTGCCAGCAGTGACCGCCCTACCGGGGAGCTGTTTTTT
cdr3_aa: CASSDRPTGELFF
v_call: TRBV6-4
d_call: NA
clone_size: NA
j_call: TRBJ2-2

cdr3_nt: TGCAGCGCTGCCGACACGAACACTGAAGCTTTCTTT
cdr3_aa: CSAADTNTEAFF
v_call: TRBV29-1
d_call: NA
clone_size: few
j_call: TRBJ1-1

cdr3_nt: TGTGCCAGTAGTATCGAACTCCGACAGGGGGATCACGAGCAGTACTTC
cdr3_aa: CASSIELRQGDHEQYF
v_call: TRBV19
d_call: TRBD1
clone_size: NA
j_call: TRBJ2-7

cdr3_nt: TGTGCCAGTTCGCCCCCGGGCACAGTCACTGAAGCTTTCTTT
cdr3_aa: CASSPPGTVTEAFF
v_call: TRBV19
d_call: NA
clone_size: NA
j_call: TRBJ1-1

cdr3_nt: TGCGCCAGCATTGGGGGGACAGGGAGGGATGCACATCAGCCCCAGCATTTT
cdr3_aa: CASIGGTGRDAHQPQHF
v_call: TRBV10-1
d_call: TRBD1
clone_size: NA
j_call: TRBJ1-5

cdr3_nt: TGTGCCACCGCGGCCCTGGAGGGACTCCTACGAGAGCAGTACTTC
cdr3_aa: CATAALEGLLREQYF
v_call: TRBV15
d_call: NA
clone_size: NA
j_call: TRBJ2-7

cdr3_nt: TGTGCCAGCAGCCAAGATACGGGGGAGCCCTACAATGAGCAGTTCTTC
cdr3_aa: CASSQDTGEPYNEQFF
v_call: TRBV4-2
d_call: NA
clone_size: few
j_call: TRBJ2-1

cdr3_nt: TGCGCCAGCAGCTTGGAGGCAGGGCCGGGAAATCAGCCCCAGCATTTT
cdr3_aa: CASSLEAGPGNQPQHF
v_call: TRBV5-1
d_call: NA
clone_size: NA
j_call: TRBJ1-5

cdr3_nt: TGTGCCAGCAGTGGGACTTCCCAGGGGAGGGAGCAGTACTTC
cdr3_aa: CASSGTSQGREQYF
v_call: TRBV2
d_call: NA
clone_size: NA
j_call: TRBJ2-5

cdr3_nt: TGTGCCAGCAGCTTGTTAGCGGGAAGAGAGTGGGCCCAGTACTTC
cdr3_aa: CASSLLAGREWAQYF
v_call: TRBV7-2
d_call: TRBD2
clone_size: NA
j_call: TRBJ2-5

cdr3_nt: TGTGCCAGCAGTCTCCGAGGGAGAGGCACAGATACGCAGTATTTT
cdr3_aa: CASSLRGRGTDTQYF
v_call: TRBV2
d_call: NA
clone_size: NA
j_call: TRBJ2-3

cdr3_nt: TGTGCCAGCAGCCAACGGACTGGTAACAATGAGCAGTTCTTC
cdr3_aa: CASSQRTGNNEQFF
v_call: TRBV14
d_call: NA
clone_size: NA
j_call: TRBJ2-1

cdr3_nt: TGTGCCAGCAGTCCCCCCCGGGGACTGAACTCCTACGAGCAGTACTTC
cdr3_aa: CASSPPRGLNSYEQYF
v_call: TRBV28
d_call: NA
clone_size: many
j_call: TRBJ2-7

cdr3_nt: TGTGCCAGCAGGGGTACAACTAGCGGGTTTACCTACGAGCAGTACTTC
cdr3_aa: CASRGTTSGFTYEQYF
v_call: TRBV28
d_call: TRBD2
clone_size: once
j_call: TRBJ2-7

cdr3_nt: TGTGCCAGCAGCTACATACCCTACGAGCAGTACTTC
cdr3_aa: CASSYIPYEQYF
v_call: TRBV7-6
d_call: NA
clone_size: NA
j_call: TRBJ2-7

cdr3_nt: TGTGCCAGCAGCTGGACTAGCGGAGACTTTTTTCCCCTAACCTACGAGCAGTACTTC
cdr3_aa: CASSWTSGDFFPLTYEQYF
v_call: TRBV6-4
d_call: TRBD2
clone_size: NA
j_call: TRBJ2-7

cdr3_nt: TGCGCCAGCAGCCAATCAGGGGGCAAATCACCCCTCCACTTT
cdr3_aa: CASSQSGGKSPLHF
v_call: TRBV4-1
d_call: TRBD1
clone_size: NA
j_call: TRBJ1-6

cdr3_nt: TGTGCCAGCAAAGGCCCGACTAACTATGGCTACACCTTC
cdr3_aa: CASKGPTNYGYTF
v_call: TRBV27
d_call: NA
clone_size: NA
j_call: TRBJ1-2

cdr3_nt: TGTGCCAGCAGGCAGGGAAGTGAAGCTTTCTTT
cdr3_aa: CASRQGSEAFF
v_call: TRBV6-5
d_call: NA
clone_size: NA
j_call: TRBJ1-1

cdr3_nt: TGTGCCAGCAGTTACGGGCAGGACACCTACAATGAGCAGTTCTTC
cdr3_aa: CASSYGQDTYNEQFF
v_call: TRBV6-6
d_call: NA
clone_size: many
j_call: TRBJ2-1

cdr3_nt: TGTGCCAGCAGTGAAACGTCCGGTTCCAATCAGCCCCAGCATTTT
cdr3_aa: CASSETSGSNQPQHF
v_call: TRBV6-1
d_call: NA
clone_size: once
j_call: TRBJ1-5

cdr3_nt: TGTGCCAGTATCGGAGGGTTCTCTGGGGCCAACGTCCTGACTTTC
cdr3_aa: CASIGGFSGANVLTF
v_call: TRBV28
d_call: NA
clone_size: NA
j_call: TRBJ2-6

cdr3_nt: TGTGCCAGCAACATCCTAGCGCCAACTAGCTCCTACAATGAGCAGTTCTTC
cdr3_aa: CASNILAPTSSYNEQFF
v_call: TRBV6-4
d_call: NA
clone_size: once
j_call: TRBJ2-1

cdr3_nt: TGTGCCAGCAGACACCCGGGACAGATGAACACTGAAGCTTTCTTT
cdr3_aa: CASRHPGQMNTEAFF
v_call: TRBV2
d_call: TRBD1
clone_size: NA
j_call: TRBJ1-1

cdr3_nt: TGTGCCAGCAGCCCGGGGTACAATCAGCCCCAGCATTTT
cdr3_aa: CASSPGYNQPQHF
v_call: TRBV7-6
d_call: NA
clone_size: few
j_call: TRBJ1-5

cdr3_nt: TGTGCCAGCAGCCGCAACAACTATGGCTACACCTTC
cdr3_aa: CASSRNNYGYTF
v_call: TRBV11-3
d_call: NA
clone_size: NA
j_call: TRBJ1-2

cdr3_nt: TGTGCCAGCAGCCAAGGTTCTGAAGCTTTCTTT
cdr3_aa: CASSQGSEAFF
v_call: TRBV16
d_call: NA
clone_size: NA
j_call: TRBJ1-1

cdr3_nt: TGTGCCAGCAGTGAAGGGTTAGGTCAGGCCCAATATAAGGACTTC
cdr3_aa: CASSEGLGQAQYKDF
v_call: TRBV6-1
d_call: NA
clone_size: few
j_call: TRBJ2-5

cdr3_nt: TGTGCCTGGAGGGGTTTAGGGAGCACAGATACGCAGTATTTT
cdr3_aa: CAWRGLGSTDTQYF
v_call: TRBV30
d_call: NA
clone_size: NA
j_call: TRBJ2-3

cdr3_nt: TGTGCCAGCAGCTTAGTCCTAGTAGGGAACACTGAAGCTTTCTTT
cdr3_aa: CASSLVLVGNTEAFF
v_call: TRBV7-8
d_call: NA
clone_size: NA
j_call: TRBJ1-1

cdr3_nt: TGTGCAAGTCGCTCGAAAGTAACACCTCCGAACACTGAAGCTTTCTTT
cdr3_aa: CASRSKVTPPNTEAFF
v_call: TRBV12-2
d_call: NA
clone_size: few
j_call: TRBJ1-1

cdr3_nt: TGTGCCAGCAGCCGGGACCTAGGGGGGAGCCCCTACGAGCAGTACTTC
cdr3_aa: CASSRDLGGSPYEQYF
v_call: TRBV5-6
d_call: NA
clone_size: NA
j_call: TRBJ2-7

cdr3_nt: TGTGCCAGCAGTTCGGGGACAGTCCTTTCACTCTCTGGGGCCAACGTCCTGACTTTC
cdr3_aa: CASSSGTVLSLSGANVLTF
v_call: TRBV27
d_call: TRBD1
clone_size: NA
j_call: TRBJ2-6

cdr3_nt: TGTGCCAGTAGTATCCGACTAGCGGGAGCCTACAATGAGCAGTTCTTC
cdr3_aa: CASSIRLAGAYNEQFF
v_call: TRBV19
d_call: TRBD2
clone_size: NA
j_call: TRBJ2-1

cdr3_nt: TGCGCCAGCAGTGAGTCTCGTTACTCTGGAAACACCATATATTTT
cdr3_aa: CASSESRYSGNTIYF
v_call: TRBV10-2
d_call: NA
clone_size: once
j_call: TRBJ1-3

cdr3_nt: TGTGCCAGCAGCCCACCCCAACAGGCCCATTATGGCTACACCTTC
cdr3_aa: CASSPPQQAHYGYTF
v_call: TRBV7-9
d_call: NA
clone_size: NA
j_call: TRBJ1-2